This entry describes one TCR beta chain. Its matching antigen is unknown. CDR3 length: 13 residues. The V end lost 3 bases, the J end lost 3 bases, and 8 bases lay between the germline ends. Per the germline V gene, CDR1 is MNHEY and CDR2 is SVGAGI. The sample comes from a study of post-analysis software for immune sequencing data. Prepared TCR beta cDNA libraries contained unique molecular identifiers. The source material, about 0.9 to 11 million T cells, gave rise to 400,000 to 600,000 cDNA molecules. TCRdb reprocessed the PCR reads via MiXCR and lists one record per CDR3 protein. The table has about 380,000 distinct CDR3 sequences, around 37% seen once. Study results and limitations: In patients, TRBV5-6, TRBV5-1 and TRBV20-1 belonged to five TRBV segments found more frequently than in controls. Co-batched samples clustered tightly together by F measure. Multiple sclerosis was associated with a significant reduction in normalized Chao1 diversity relative to controls.

Sample: blood. V usage is TRBV6-5 and J usage is TRBJ1-1; no definite D call. This TCR was sampled from a girl aged 5-17 years with multiple sclerosis. In DNA form, the CDR3 reads TGTGCCAGCAGTTATATGTTCGACACTGAAGCTTTCTTT. Translation gives CASSYMFDTEAFF.